This T cell receptor beta chain was obtained from a study of blood T cell repertoires in COVID-19. As for the study in general: Material from acute and convalescent COVID-19 was sourced from the United States, Italy and Spain.

This CDR3 has 14 residues. The V gene's germline CDR1 is SNHLY and CDR2 FYNNEI. The V gene end was trimmed by 6 bases and the J gene end by 4 bases; junction bases not matched to a gene: 4. In the source study's methods: How many nucleated cells were present was estimated from reference gene primer amplification. Some clones are missing from TCRdb's copy, which holds only in-frame ones; the method was immunoSEQ multiplex PCR. The V and J calls and the clone size are those of that table, but D and trimming were determined from the DNA. This sample has 250,000 to 300,000 clones, with approximately 91% found just once.

The clonotype comes from a middle-aged woman with acute COVID-19. Specimen: PBMCs or T cells enriched from blood (not recorded which). V and J are TRBV2 and TRBJ1-5; 9 bases are shared with TRBD1. The CDR3: CASRTGTGNQPQHF. The CDR3 DNA follows: TGTGCCAGCAGAACCGGGACAGGGAATCAGCCCCAGCATTTT.